This T cell receptor (beta chain) was identified in a study of shared clonotypes between healthy human individuals. Clones were sequenced by immunoSEQ multiplex PCR, and TCRdb holds only the in-frame ones, with some missing. The sample includes fewer than 850,000 clones, roughly 96% of them seen just once. The CDR3 totals 14 residues. Germline-derived CDR1 and CDR2 are SEHNR and FQNEAQ (reference sequence). The V gene lost 4 bases and the J gene lost 6 bases, with 14 bases spanning the gap. Naive CD8 cells were CD45RO-negative, positively selected for CCR7, excluding terminally differentiated effector memory CD45RA+ cells.

The rearrangement uses TRBV7-9 and TRBJ2-3, with D possibly being TRBD2 (5 bases). Sample: naive CD8+ T cells sorted from blood. This clonotype was obtained from a man aged 25 to 40 in good health. The chain's CDR3 is CASSSLLGVDTQYF. CDR3 sequence (DNA): TGTGCCAGCAGCTCGCTCCTCGGGGTGGATACGCAGTATTTT.